One and the same sample provided the 10 T cell receptor beta chains below, sequenced in a study of beta chain features in type 1 diabetes (dated by TCRdb to the late 2010s). The study at large found these results: Type 1 diabetes patients showed a moderate but significant shortening of TCRB CDR3 length in all four CD4+ subsets.

Library preparation was by the immunoSEQ multiplex PCR assay. The High Capacity cDNA Reverse Transcription Kit was used to reverse transcribe all of the isolated RNA, meaning that expressed TCRB transcripts were what got sequenced. TCRdb provides this immuneACCESS table in a form limited to in-frame rearrangements. Some clones are lacking; in checked studies, under half of them reflect an unresolved V gene, and why the rest are absent is not known. A total of a few hundred thousand clones appear in this sample, 16% of them only once. More than 0.075% of the sample rests with the top ten. These receptors' targets are unknown. Specimen: naive CD4+ T cells from blood. The cell subset or site tag for this specimen amounts to: true naive CD4+ T cells. The receptors were gathered from a man aged 25-40 years with type 1 diabetes.

The V and J genes are TRBV15 and TRBJ2-3; weak D call: TRBD2 (6 bases). Germline CDR1 reads LNHNV; CDR2 reads YYDKDF (reference sequence). The CDR3 sequence is 15 residues long. V dropped 0 bases and J dropped 6 bases, with 13 bases sitting between them. The chain's CDR3 is CATSRDQWRADTQYF. For the CDR3, the DNA is TGTGCCACCAGCAGAGATCAATGGAGGGCCGATACGCAGTATTTT.

The V and J genes are TRBV29-1 and TRBJ2-3; either TRBD1 or TRBD2 may supply D (5 bases each). V lost 6 bases and J 5 bases, leaving 15 bases between the germline ends. The germline gives CDR1 SQVTM, CDR2 ANQGSEA. CDR3 length equals 13 residues. CDR3 amino acids: CSVPGLGLDTQYF. The CDR3 region has the DNA TGCAGCGTCCCCGGACTGGGGCTAGATACGCAGTATTTT.

CDR3 loop: CASSSRGSRDTEAFF. CDR3 nucleotides: TGTGCCAGCAGCTCCCGGGGGTCCCGGGACACTGAAGCTTTCTTT. J is TRBJ1-1 and V is TRBV7-9, with D perhaps matching TRBD1 (5 bases). The germline CDR1 and CDR2 sequences are SEHNR and FQNEAQ (reference sequence). V gave up 4 bases and J gave up 3 bases, with 15 bases separating them. The CDR3 has 15 amino acids.

This clone has a single count. The V and J genes are TRBV4-1 and TRBJ2-1; D unclear. The V and J ends lost 1 base and 1 base respectively, with 14 bases between them. CDR1 MGHRA and CDR2 YSYEKL come from the germline V gene. CDR3 length: 17 amino acids. The CDR3 nucleotides are TGCGCCAGCAGCCAAGTTGTCATCGCTAGTTCCTACAATGAGCAGTTCTTC. It codes for CASSQVVIASSYNEQFF.

The V gene is TRBV2, the J gene TRBJ2-2; 8 bases line up with TRBD1. The germline CDR1 and CDR2 sequences are SNHLY and FYNNEI. Germline trimming cut 0 bases from V and 5 bases from J; bases unmatched to any gene: 5. The CDR3 totals 16 residues. This CDR3 reads CASSEALRQGTGELFF. CDR3 DNA: TGTGCCAGCAGTGAAGCGCTTCGACAGGGGACCGGGGAGCTGTTTTTT.

In its sample, this clone was seen a few times. V and J are TRBV29-1 and TRBJ1-3; no firm D call. CDR1 is SQVTM, CDR2 ANQGSEA, per germline. Trimming left V 4 bases short and J 0 bases short, with 7 bases between. This CDR3 spans 13 amino acids. The CDR3 sequence: CSVGSISGNTIYF. The CDR3 DNA reads TGCAGCGTTGGATCGATCTCTGGAAACACCATATATTTT.

This clone was recorded once. The chain joins TRBV4-2 to TRBJ2-3; 9 nucleotides align to TRBD2. V trimming: 7 bases; J trimming: 1 base; junction bases outside the gene matches: 6. CDR1 is LGHNA and CDR2 is YNFKEQ in the germline V gene. This CDR3 has 15 amino acids. The CDR3 spells CASKLAGGGTDTQYF. The DNA for the CDR3 is TGTGCCAGCAAACTGGCGGGAGGGGGCACAGATACGCAGTATTTT.

This chain uses TRBV4-2 with TRBJ2-5; the D gene is possibly TRBD2 (5 bases). V lost 4 bases, J lost 4 bases, and 13 bases lay in between. The length of the CDR3 is 14 residues. CDR1 is LGHNA, CDR2 YNFKEQ, per germline. In DNA form, the CDR3 reads TGTGCCAGCAGCCGGGAGCGCCGTTTAGAGACCCAGTACTTC. The encoded protein is CASSRERRLETQYF.

This clone appeared a single time. V is TRBV9 and J is TRBJ2-2; D gene unclear. The V end lost 1 base, the J end lost 0 bases, and 4 bases lay between the germline ends. The CDR3 runs to 14 residues. Per germline, CDR1 SGDLS and CDR2 YYNGEE. CDR3 region: CASSVSANTGELFF. CDR3 DNA sequence: TGTGCCAGCAGCGTATCCGCGAACACCGGGGAGCTGTTTTTT.

This clone was counted a few times. V and J are TRBV23-1 and TRBJ1-5; a possible D gene is TRBD1 (6 bases). TRBV23-1 is labeled an ORF, and its function is uncertain. The V gene lost 0 bases and the J gene lost 7 bases, with 10 bases spanning the gap. The CDR3 loop spans 14 amino acids. The CDR3 protein is CASSQSPGGQPQHF. The DNA of the CDR3 is TGCGCCAGCAGTCAATCTCCCGGGGGCCAGCCCCAGCATTTT.